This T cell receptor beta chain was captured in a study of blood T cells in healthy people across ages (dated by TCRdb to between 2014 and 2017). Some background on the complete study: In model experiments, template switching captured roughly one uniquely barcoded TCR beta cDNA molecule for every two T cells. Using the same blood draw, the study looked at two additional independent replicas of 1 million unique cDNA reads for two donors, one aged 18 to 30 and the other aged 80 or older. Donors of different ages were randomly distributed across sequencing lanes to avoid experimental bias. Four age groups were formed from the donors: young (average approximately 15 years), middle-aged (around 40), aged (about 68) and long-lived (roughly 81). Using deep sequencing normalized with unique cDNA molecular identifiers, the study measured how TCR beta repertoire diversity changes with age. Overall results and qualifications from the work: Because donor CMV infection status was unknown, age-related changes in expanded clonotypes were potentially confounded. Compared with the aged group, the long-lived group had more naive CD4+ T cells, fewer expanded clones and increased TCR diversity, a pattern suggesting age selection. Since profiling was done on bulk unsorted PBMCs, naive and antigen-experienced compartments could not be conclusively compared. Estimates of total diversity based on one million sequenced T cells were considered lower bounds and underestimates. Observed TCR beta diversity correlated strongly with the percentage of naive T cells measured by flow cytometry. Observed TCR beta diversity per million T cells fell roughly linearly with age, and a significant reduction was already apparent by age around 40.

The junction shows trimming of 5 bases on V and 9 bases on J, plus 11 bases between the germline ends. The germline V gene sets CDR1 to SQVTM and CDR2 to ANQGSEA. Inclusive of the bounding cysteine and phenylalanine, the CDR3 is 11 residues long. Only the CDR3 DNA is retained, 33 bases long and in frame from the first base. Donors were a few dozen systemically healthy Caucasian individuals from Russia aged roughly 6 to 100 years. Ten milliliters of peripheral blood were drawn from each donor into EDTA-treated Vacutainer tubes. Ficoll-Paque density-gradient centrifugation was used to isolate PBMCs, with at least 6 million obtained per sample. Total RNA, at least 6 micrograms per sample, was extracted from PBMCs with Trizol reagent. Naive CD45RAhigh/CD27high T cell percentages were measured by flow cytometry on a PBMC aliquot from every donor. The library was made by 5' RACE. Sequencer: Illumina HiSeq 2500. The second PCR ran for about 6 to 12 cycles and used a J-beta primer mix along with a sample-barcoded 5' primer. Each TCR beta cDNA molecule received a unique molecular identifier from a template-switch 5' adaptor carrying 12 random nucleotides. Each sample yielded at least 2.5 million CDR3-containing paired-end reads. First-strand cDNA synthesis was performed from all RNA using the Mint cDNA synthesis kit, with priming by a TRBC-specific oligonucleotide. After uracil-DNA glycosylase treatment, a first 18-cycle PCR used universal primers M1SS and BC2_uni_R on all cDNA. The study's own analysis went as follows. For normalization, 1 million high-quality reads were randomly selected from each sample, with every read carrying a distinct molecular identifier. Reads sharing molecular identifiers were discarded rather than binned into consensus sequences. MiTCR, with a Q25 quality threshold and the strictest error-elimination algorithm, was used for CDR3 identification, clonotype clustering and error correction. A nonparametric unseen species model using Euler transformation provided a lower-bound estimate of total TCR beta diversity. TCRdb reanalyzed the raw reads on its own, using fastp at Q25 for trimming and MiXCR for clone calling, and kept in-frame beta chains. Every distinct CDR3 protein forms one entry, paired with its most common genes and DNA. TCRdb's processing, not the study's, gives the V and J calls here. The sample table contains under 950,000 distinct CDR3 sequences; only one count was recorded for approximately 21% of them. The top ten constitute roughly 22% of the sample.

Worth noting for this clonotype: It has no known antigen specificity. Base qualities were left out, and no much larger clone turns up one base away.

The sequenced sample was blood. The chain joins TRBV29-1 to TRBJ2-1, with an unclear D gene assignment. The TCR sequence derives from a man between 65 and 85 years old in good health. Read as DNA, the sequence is TGCAGCGTTTCAAAGGATGTTGAGCAGTTCTTC. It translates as CSVSKDVEQFF.